These 29 T cell receptor beta chains originate from one sample sequenced in a study of T cell changes during pregnancy in multiple sclerosis. TCRdb's table, derived via immunoSEQ multiplex PCR, lists solely in-frame clones and lacks some. The table includes tens of thousands of clones, approximately 93% detected once. The sample consisted of peripheral blood, taken after pregnancy. These receptors were taken from a female donor with multiple sclerosis, enrolled in a pregnancy study.

J is TRBJ1-2 and V is TRBV2, with D unclear. The CDR3 contains 13 residues. The V and J ends lost 7 bases and 6 bases respectively, with 15 bases between them. The V gene's germline CDR1 is SNHLY and CDR2 FYNNEI. The CDR3 coding sequence is TGTGCCAGCATCCCTCAGCGAAGGAATGGCTACACCTTC. It is translated as CASIPQRRNGYTF. Complete variable domain (other parts from reference TRBV2 and TRBJ1-2): EPEVTQTPSHQVTQMGQEVILRCVPISNHLYFYWYRQILGQKVEFLVSFYNNEISEKSEIFDDQFSVERPDGSNFTLKIRSTKLEDSAMYFCASIPQRRNGYTFGSGTRLTVV.

This chain connects TRBV7-9 to TRBJ2-3, with 11 bases fitting TRBD2. With 9 bases clipped from V and 0 bases from J, the junction kept 2 bases outside the gene matches. Germline CDR1 SEHNR, CDR2 FQNEAQ (reference sequence). This CDR3 comprises 14 residues. The chain's CDR3 is CASLAGGSTDTQYF. CDR3 nucleotide sequence: TGTGCCAGTCTAGCGGGGGGTAGCACAGATACGCAGTATTTT.

On this clone: The sample holds other DNA sequences that translate to the same CDR3. The chain combines TRBV11-3 with TRBJ1-1; perhaps TRBD1 as D (5 bases). Looked up from germline, CDR1 is SGHNT and CDR2 is YENEEA. The V end lost 5 bases, the J end lost 2 bases, and 9 bases lay between the germline ends. CDR3 length: 13 amino acids. The CDR3 reads CASSLTVNTEAFF. The CDR3 DNA is TGTGCCAGCAGCCTGACAGTTAACACTGAAGCTTTCTTT.

The chain joins TRBV7-2 to TRBJ2-1, with a possible D match to TRBD2 (6 bases). CDR3 length: 15 residues. Germline assignment: CDR1 SGHTA and CDR2 FQGNSA. V was cut by 2 bases and J by 6 bases, with 14 bases left in between. CDR3 coding DNA: TGTGCCAGCAGCTTAAACCACGGGAGACTCAATGAGCAGTTCTTC. Its protein product is CASSLNHGRLNEQFF.

The rearrangement uses TRBV6-4 and TRBJ2-5; the D gene is possibly TRBD2 (6 bases). This CDR3 contains 15 residues. With 0 bases removed from V and 5 bases from J, the gap between germline ends came to 13 bases. In germline, CDR1 is MRHNA, CDR2 SNTAGT. The CDR3 DNA reads as TGTGCCAGCAGTGACTCGACTCCCGGAGGGGAGACCCAGTACTTC. This encodes CASSDSTPGGETQYF.

The gene calls are TRBV19 and TRBJ1-1, with a tentative D call TRBD1 (6 bases). V was clipped by 3 bases and J by 1 base, with 12 bases between them. Germline-derived CDR1 and CDR2 are LNHDA and SQIVND (reference sequence). The CDR3 contains 15 residues. The CDR3 sequence: CASSMNRDSNTEAFF. CDR3 coding DNA: TGTGCCAGTAGTATGAACAGGGATTCGAACACTGAAGCTTTCTTT.

V gene TRBV5-1 combines with J gene TRBJ1-5; 8 bases match TRBD1. V lost 2 bases, J lost 2 bases, and 6 bases stayed unmatched. Germline V gives CDR1 SGHRS, CDR2 YFSETQ. The CDR3 runs to 16 residues. In nucleotides, the CDR3 is TGCGCCAGCAGCTTAGGAGACAGGGGCGGCAATCAGCCCCAGCATTTT. This sequence encodes CASSLGDRGGNQPQHF. Full variable domain (outside the CDR3, taken from reference TRBV5-1 and TRBJ1-5): KAGVTQTPRYLIKTRGQQVTLSCSPISGHRSVSWYQQTPGQGLQFLFEYFSETQRNKGNFPGRFSGRQFSNSRSEMNVSTLELGDSALYLCASSLGDRGGNQPQHFGDGTRLSIL.

This chain connects TRBV7-9 to TRBJ2-1; TRBD1 matches 7 bases. The V gene end was trimmed by 2 bases and the J gene end by 8 bases; junction bases not matched to a gene: 6. CDR1 is SEHNR and CDR2 is FQNEAQ in the germline V gene (reference sequence). CDR3 length: 14 residues. CDR3 nucleotide sequence: TGTGCCAGCAGCTTACGGGACAGACGGGATGAGCAGTTCTTC. Translating gives CASSLRDRRDEQFF.

This clone was detected once. J is TRBJ2-2 and V is TRBV19; 13 bases are shared with TRBD2. V lost 5 bases to trimming and J lost 0 bases; unmatched junction nucleotides: 3. There are 17 residues in the CDR3. Germline values: CDR1 LNHDA, CDR2 SQIVND (reference sequence). CDR3 nucleotides: TGTGCCAGTAGTCATGGACTAGCGGGAGCGAACACCGGGGAGCTGTTTTTT. The encoded protein is CASSHGLAGANTGELFF.

The V call is TRBV6-4, the J call TRBJ2-5, with D maybe TRBD2 (5 bases). The germline gives CDR1 MRHNA, CDR2 SNTAGT. Trimming cost V 7 bases and J 5 bases, with 26 bases left between them. This CDR3 region has 17 residues. CDR3 in amino acids: CASTSDPSKPGPETQYF. The CDR3 nucleotides read TGTGCCAGCACGTCGGACCCTAGCAAACCCGGGCCGGAGACCCAGTACTTC.

This clone appeared a single time. The rearrangement joins TRBV9 to TRBJ1-4; 8 bases are a match to TRBD1. Looked up from germline, CDR1 is SGDLS and CDR2 is YYNGEE. The CDR3 contains 14 residues. The junction had 12 bases not matched to a gene; V was cut back by 3 bases and J by 14 bases. CDR3 amino acids: CASSGGQAYEGLFF. The CDR3 nucleotides read TGTGCCAGCAGCGGGGGACAGGCCTATGAGGGTCTGTTTTTT.

A note on this clone: Given the absence of the conserved phenylalanine or tryptophan at the CDR3 end, a read error is likely. The DNA of the CDR3 is TGCAGCGTCCAGACAGGACTTAACTATGGCTACACCCTC. Translated: CSVQTGLNYGYTL. The chain recombines TRBV29-1 with TRBJ1-2; TRBD1 might be the D (6 bases). The CDR3 runs 13 residues. Between the trimmed V and J ends, which lost 6 bases and 1 base, there was a span of 12 bases. From germline, CDR1 is SQVTM and CDR2 ANQGSEA.

V and J are TRBV29-1 and TRBJ1-1; 7 bases map to TRBD1. CDR1 SQVTM and CDR2 ANQGSEA come from the germline V gene. CDR3 length equals 13 residues. J was trimmed by 2 bases and V by 6 bases; bases with no gene match: 6. This CDR3 reads CSVNRGSNTEAFF. In DNA form, the CDR3 reads TGCAGCGTCAACAGGGGTTCAAACACTGAAGCTTTCTTT.

The V gene is TRBV11-3, the J gene TRBJ2-2, with no clear D. The CDR3 is 13 amino acids. Germline CDR1 SGHNT, CDR2 YENEEA. The CDR3 DNA reads TGTGCAAATAAGATGTCGAGCACCGGGGAGCTGTTTTTT. Translated: CANKMSSTGELFF.

This clone was counted a single time. V gene TRBV25-1 combines with J gene TRBJ2-7; TRBD2 aligns across 9 bases. V gave up 8 bases and J gave up 4 bases; unmatched junction bases: 9. The germline CDR1 and CDR2 sequences are MGHDK and SYGVNS. The CDR3 runs 14 residues. The CDR3 loop is CASARTSEAYEQYF. The CDR3 region has the DNA TGTGCCAGCGCCCGGACTAGCGAGGCTTACGAGCAGTACTTC.

The chain employs TRBV7-3 and TRBJ2-5, with D possibly being TRBD2 (7 bases). Germline-derived CDR1 and CDR2 are SGHTA and FQGTGA. The length of the CDR3 is 17 residues. Trimming cost V 1 base and J 1 base, with 16 bases left between them. CDR3 DNA sequence: TGTGCCAGCAGCTTAATTATCGTCGGGGGGCCCCAAGAGACCCAGTACTTC. As protein: CASSLIIVGGPQETQYF.

The chain joins TRBV6-6 to TRBJ2-7, with 9 bases that match TRBD2. Germline CDR1 MNHNY, CDR2 SVGAGI (reference sequence). The CDR3 runs 14 residues. The trim removed 6 bases at V and 2 bases at J, leaving 5 bases unmatched. CDR3 in amino acids: CASRETSGAYEQYF. The CDR3 DNA sequence: TGTGCCAGCAGGGAGACTAGCGGAGCCTACGAGCAGTACTTC.

This chain uses TRBV6-5 with TRBJ2-1; possibly TRBD2 for D (5 bases). V lost 8 bases and J 4 bases, leaving 12 bases between the germline ends. This CDR3 has 13 amino acids. The germline V gene encodes CDR1 MNHEY and CDR2 SVGAGI. Written as DNA, the CDR3 is TGTGCCAGCGGGGAGCGGAGGTACAATGAGCAGTTCTTC. Amino acids: CASGERRYNEQFF.

The gene calls are TRBV4-2 and TRBJ2-5; 7 positions match TRBD2. The V and J ends lost 1 base and 1 base, in that order; junction bases with no gene match: 3. The CDR3 is made up of 15 amino acids. Per the germline V gene, CDR1 is LGHNA and CDR2 is YNFKEQ. This CDR3 reads CASSQGGGSQETQYF. The CDR3 nucleotides are TGTGCCAGCAGCCAAGGAGGCGGGAGCCAAGAGACCCAGTACTTC.

This clone was observed once. This chain joins TRBV19 and TRBJ2-1, with 8 positions matching TRBD1. Trimming removed 3 bases from V and 9 bases from J; junction bases left unmatched: 7. This CDR3 has 14 residues. Germline CDR1 LNHDA, CDR2 SQIVND (reference sequence). CDR3 sequence reads: CASSILDRGGEQFF. The CDR3 DNA is TGTGCCAGTAGTATTTTAGACAGGGGTGGTGAGCAGTTCTTC. Together with reference TRBV19 and TRBJ2-1, the CDR3 gives the full variable domain: DGGITQSPKYLFRKEGQNVTLSCEQNLNHDAMYWYRQDPGQGLRLIYYSQIVNDFQKGDIAEGYSVSREKKESFPLTVTSAQKNPTAFYLCASSILDRGGEQFFGPGTRLTVL.

The chain uses TRBV7-9 and TRBJ2-3; D may be TRBD2 (5 bases). CDR3 length equals 15 residues. V was clipped by 2 bases and J by 0 bases, with 9 bases between them. Germline-derived CDR1 and CDR2 are SEHNR and FQNEAQ (reference sequence). In nucleotides, the CDR3 is TGTGCCAGCAGCTTAAGCGGACTCAGCACAGATACGCAGTATTTT. It translates to CASSLSGLSTDTQYF.

Of note for this clone: Germline and junction disagree at one end, which may indicate a read error. The chain combines TRBV7-7 with TRBJ2-7, with D tentatively TRBD2 (6 bases). The CDR3 length is 15 residues. Germline V gives CDR1 SSHAT, CDR2 FNYEAQ (reference sequence). CDR3 bases: TGTGCTAGCAGACTAGGGCGGGATCACTCCTACGAGCAGTACTTC. Translating it yields CASRLGRDHSYEQYF.

This clone was recorded only once. The J gene is TRBJ2-7, the V gene TRBV21-1; the DNA was not compared with TRBD1, the D call given in the table. TRBV21-1 is a listed pseudogene. The CDR3 extends over 21 amino acids. DNA of the CDR3: TGTGCCAGCAGCAGGAATAGAGGGAGAGAATTTTCTTGGGACACCTCCTACGAGCAGTACTTC. This sequence encodes CASSRNRGREFSWDTSYEQYF.

V and J are TRBV9 and TRBJ2-2; 9 bases line up with TRBD2. The CDR3 is 15 amino acids. V lost 3 bases and J lost 8; bases outside the gene matches: 8. Germline CDR1 SGDLS, CDR2 YYNGEE. The CDR3 sequence is CASSAALAGRGELFF. CDR3 nucleotide sequence: TGTGCCAGCAGCGCAGCACTAGCGGGCAGGGGGGAGCTGTTTTTT.

V and J are TRBV4-3 and TRBJ1-2; the match to TRBD1 covers 10 bases. Germline CDR1 reads LGHNA; CDR2 reads YSLEER. CDR3 length equals 15 residues. V dropped 1 base and J dropped 8; count of bases not matched to a gene: 7. In DNA, the CDR3 is TGCGCCAGCAGCCAAGTGGGGGACAGGGGTCGAGGCTACACCTTC. Encoded protein: CASSQVGDRGRGYTF.

The V call is TRBV15, the J call TRBJ2-6, with TRBD2 identical over 8 bases. V lost 1 base and J lost 1; bases outside the gene matches: 6. The CDR3 sequence is 18 residues long. CDR1 and CDR2 from the germline V gene are LNHNV and YYDKDF (reference sequence). The CDR3 reads CATSRVTAGESGANVLTF. CDR3 in DNA: TGTGCCACCAGCAGAGTGACAGCGGGAGAATCTGGGGCCAACGTCCTGACTTTC.

This clone showed up just once. CDR3 sequence: CASSIGSATDTQYF. CDR3 nucleotide sequence: TGTGCCAGTAGTATAGGTAGCGCCACAGATACGCAGTATTTT. V usage is TRBV19 and J usage is TRBJ2-3, with D tentatively TRBD2 (5 bases). Germline CDR1 LNHDA, CDR2 SQIVND (reference sequence). Trimming cost V 1 base and J 2 bases, with 7 bases left between them. The CDR3 runs to 14 residues. The complete variable domain, with remaining parts taken from reference TRBV19 and TRBJ2-3, reads DGGITQSPKYLFRKEGQNVTLSCEQNLNHDAMYWYRQDPGQGLRLIYYSQIVNDFQKGDIAEGYSVSREKKESFPLTVTSAQKNPTAFYLCASSIGSATDTQYFGPGTRLTVL.

The chain carries TRBV11-3 and TRBJ2-5, with D tentatively TRBD1 (7 bases). V was cut by 5 bases and J by 1 base, with 11 bases left in between. Germline V gene lookup returns CDR1 SGHNT and CDR2 YENEEA. This CDR3 comprises 14 residues. CDR3 DNA sequence: TGTGCCAGCAGCCGCGGGACAGCCCAAGAGACCCAGTACTTC. It codes for CASSRGTAQETQYF.

The J gene is TRBJ2-7, the V gene TRBV11-2; D is possibly TRBD1 (6 bases). CDR3 size: 13 residues. Trimming shortened V by 1 base and J by 4 bases, and 8 bases separated the two germline ends. Germline CDR1 and CDR2: SGHAT and FQNNGV. For the CDR3, the DNA is TGTGCCAGCAGCTTAGGGACAGAATACGAGCAGTACTTC. Its translation: CASSLGTEYEQYF.